Reported below is one TCR beta chain. What it binds is not known. These data are taken from a study of blood T cells in healthy people across ages. CDR1 and CDR2 (germline): SQVTM, ANQGSEA. CDR3 length equals 16 residues. The V gene lost 0 bases and the J gene lost 2 bases, with 15 bases spanning the gap. A second about 6 to 12 cycle PCR used barcoded and J-beta primers. TCRdb processed the 5' RACE reads anew with MiXCR; each CDR3 protein has one entry. The data contain approximately 1.5 million distinct CDR3 sequences, approximately 32% of them singletons. General observations from the study: Donor CMV infection status was unknown, possibly confounding age-related changes in expanded clonotypes. Roughly linear declines in TCR beta diversity per million T cells occurred with age.

This chain joins TRBV29-1 and TRBJ2-3, with D possibly TRBD1 on 5 matching bases. Specimen: blood. The origin of this receptor is a woman aged 25 to 45 in good health. The CDR3 DNA follows: TGCAGCGTTGAAGACCTCAGGGTGCGTGACACAGATACGCAGTATTTT. This translates into CSVEDLRVRDTDTQYF.